What follows are 22 T cell receptor beta chains derived from one specimen sequenced in a study of metastatic and nonmetastatic thyroid tumors. All patients were treatment-naive before thyroid surgery. With MiXCR, TCRdb called clones anew from the PCR reads. The sample consists of just under 9,500 clones, approximately 31% of them appearing once. The sequencing sample was made of adjacent normal tissue. The source is a female donor with papillary thyroid cancer or a benign thyroid nodule (not recorded which). Some clones in this sample may be carry-over from other donors' samples.

This clone was found a few times. J is TRBJ2-1 and V is TRBV6-6; D call uncertain. V lost 0 bases to trimming and J lost 12 bases, with 15 bases between them. Germline V lookup: CDR1 MNHNY, CDR2 SVGAGI (reference sequence). This CDR3 comprises 14 residues. DNA for the CDR3: TGTGCCAGCAGTTACTCGACCGCCGCGGTTGGGCAGTTCTTC. Translated: CASSYSTAAVGQFF.

This clone was detected only a few times. An end of the junction differs from the germline gene, which may be a read error. The same CDR3 also results from other DNA sequences found in this sample. The chain combines TRBV10-2 with TRBJ2-5; TRBD2 might be the D (5 bases). CDR3 length: 12 residues. Germline CDR1 is WSHSY and CDR2 is SAAADI. CDR3 protein: CASSPTWETQYF. In DNA, the CDR3 is TGCGCCAGCAGCCCAACTTGGGAGACACAGTACTTC.

This clone counts as large (0.1 to 1%). V and J are TRBV2 and TRBJ2-3, with D possibly called TRBD1 or TRBD2 (5 bases each). The CDR3 consists of 15 residues. Germline lookup yields CDR1 SNHLY and CDR2 FYNNEI. V lost 8 bases to trimming and J lost 2 bases, with 17 bases between them. As DNA, the CDR3 is TGTGCCAGCGGGACGGACGGCCCGGTCACAGATACGCAGTATTTT. As protein: CASGTDGPVTDTQYF.

The V call is TRBV11-1, the J call TRBJ2-2; possibly TRBD1 or TRBD2 for D (6 bases each). V lost 1 base to trimming and J lost 5 bases, with 11 bases between them. The V gene's germline CDR1 is SGHAT and CDR2 FQDESV (reference sequence). The CDR3 runs to 15 residues. The CDR3 here is CASSLGGAGTGELFF. As DNA, the CDR3 is TGTGCCAGCAGCTTAGGGGGGGCCGGTACCGGGGAGCTGTTTTTT. Combining the CDR3 with reference TRBV11-1 and TRBJ2-2 gives the whole variable domain EAEVAQSPRYKITEKSQAVAFWCDPISGHATLYWYRQILGQGPELLVQFQDESVVDDSQLPKDRFSAERLKGVDSTLKIQPAELGDSAMYLCASSLGGAGTGELFFGEGSRLTVL.

This clone was detected ten times or more. A much larger clone sits a single nucleotide away, making a read error possible. Other DNA variants within this sample encode the same CDR3. This sequence joins TRBV6-1 and TRBJ2-7; D is undetermined. The CDR3 loop spans 13 amino acids. Germline CDR1 and CDR2: MNHNS and SASEGT. The CDR3: CASSEKADYEQYF. The CDR3 nucleotides are TGCGCCAGCAGTGAAAAGGCAGACTACGAGCAGTACTTC.

The rearrangement joins TRBV20-1 to TRBJ2-3; 9 bases fit TRBD2. CDR3 length: 15 residues. Germline CDR1 DFQATT, CDR2 SNEGSKA (reference sequence). V was pared by 0 bases and J by 4 bases, with 5 bases of the junction left unmatched. CDR3 bases: TGCAGTGCTAGAGAAGCGAGCGGGAGGTCAGATACGCAGTATTTT. This translates into CSAREASGRSDTQYF.

This clone rates as medium-sized. The J gene is TRBJ1-6, the V gene TRBV4-1; 8 bases agree with TRBD1. Germline CDR1 and CDR2: MGHRA and YSYEKL. Trimming at V came to 2 bases and at J to 4 bases, leaving 1 base not matched to a gene. This CDR3 has 15 amino acids. CDR3 nucleotides: TGCGCCAGCAGCCAACAGGGGGCGTATAATTCACCCCTCCACTTT. This sequence encodes CASSQQGAYNSPLHF.

This clone has just a few counts. The CDR3 bases are TGTGCCAGCAGCTTATTCGCCTTGGTTGACACCTACGAGCAGTACTTC. This sequence encodes CASSLFALVDTYEQYF. This rearrangement joins TRBV7-8 to TRBJ2-7; D gene unclear. V was clipped by 2 bases and J by 2 bases, with 16 bases between them. The CDR3 runs 16 residues. The germline CDR1 and CDR2 sequences are SGHVS and FQNEAQ.

As to this clone: The junction departs from germline at one end; a sequencing error may be responsible. This chain links TRBV12-3 or TRBV12-4 with TRBJ1-5; D is unclear. The CDR3 is 17 amino acids. The CDR3 DNA follows: TGTGCCACCAGTGAATCCTCGGGCCTGTATAGCAATCAGCCCCAGCATTTT. It specifies CATSESSGLYSNQPQHF.

Remarks on this clone: One junction end disagrees with the germline gene, perhaps due to a read error. Additional DNA sequences in this sample encode the identical CDR3. This chain connects TRBV11-2 to TRBJ2-1; 10 bases align to TRBD2. CDR3 size: 19 residues. The germline gives CDR1 SGHAT, CDR2 FQNNGV. The CDR3 loop reads CASSLGPGLASYSDNEQFF. For the CDR3, the DNA is TGCGCCAGCAGCTTAGGTCCGGGACTAGCGAGCTACTCTGACAATGAGCAGTTCTTC. Full variable domain (outside the CDR3, taken from reference TRBV11-2 and TRBJ2-1): EAGVAQSPRYKIIEKRQSVAFWCNPISGHATLYWYQQILGQGPKLLIQFQNNGVVDDSQLPKDRFSAERLKGVDSTLKIQPAKLEDSAVYLCASSLGPGLASYSDNEQFFGPGTRLTVL.

This clone came up a few times. V usage is TRBV12-3 or TRBV12-4 and J usage is TRBJ1-4, with 9 bases identical to TRBD1. The V segment lost 5 bases and the J segment 15 bases; nucleotides outside the gene matches: 4. This CDR3 comprises 11 residues. The CDR3 DNA is TGTGCCAGCAGTATGGGACAGGGAATGTTTTTT. It specifies CASSMGQGMFF.

The genes are TRBV3-1 and TRBJ1-2; possible D gene TRBD1, 5 bases. Trimming left V 7 bases short and J 7 bases short, with 19 bases between. Germline V gene sequence: CDR1 LGHDT, CDR2 YNNKEL (reference sequence). CDR3 length: 14 residues. The CDR3 loop is CASTKEDTGGGYTF. In nucleotides, the CDR3 is TGTGCCAGCACAAAAGAGGACACCGGGGGTGGCTACACCTTC.

In its sample, this clone ranks as medium-sized. Other DNA sequences in the sample encode the same CDR3. The chain combines TRBV30 with TRBJ1-4; 12 bases fit TRBD1. This CDR3 has 13 residues. V shed 1 base and J 13 bases; nucleotides not matched to a gene: 4. CDR1 is GTSNPN and CDR2 is SVGIG in the germline V gene (reference sequence). The CDR3 loop reads CAWSAGTGGTLFF. The CDR3 DNA reads as TGTGCCTGGAGTGCAGGGACAGGGGGCACACTGTTTTTT.

By share of the sample, this clone is large. This chain links TRBV6-1 with TRBJ1-1; no reliable D call. Germline CDR1 MNHNS, CDR2 SASEGT. The CDR3 extends over 11 amino acids. V shed 7 bases and J shed 7 bases, with 10 bases lying between them. CDR3 nucleotides: TGTGCCAGCACATCAGGAAATGAAGCTTTCTTT. Its protein is CASTSGNEAFF.

This clone has only one observation. The rearrangement uses TRBV5-5 and TRBJ1-1; no clear D. The CDR3 extends over 13 amino acids. CDR1 is SGHKS and CDR2 is YYEKEE in the germline V gene (reference sequence). V was cut by 3 bases and J by 4 bases, with 10 bases left in between. The DNA for the CDR3 is TGTGCCAGCAGCTCTAGTTGGAGCACTGAAGCTTTCTTT. Its protein product is CASSSSWSTEAFF.

With respect to this clone: Since the CDR3 does not end with the conserved phenylalanine or tryptophan, this likely comes from a read error. The DNA is left out, because the CDR3 cannot be placed on it with certainty; the CDR3 is given as TCRdb lists it. The V and J genes are TRBV7-8 and TRBJ1-4. Germline CDR1 and CDR2: SGHVS and FQNEAQ. The length of the CDR3 is 9 amino acids, counting both ends. The chain's CDR3 is CASSPVLAG.

This clone came up a few times. The junction does not match germline at one end; this may be a read error. Other DNA sequences in this specimen translate into the identical CDR3. J is TRBJ2-3 and V is TRBV19, with a weak D call TRBD2 (6 bases). The CDR3 has 14 amino acids. Germline CDR1 LNHDA, CDR2 SQIVND (reference sequence). In nucleotides, the CDR3 is TGTGCCAGTAGTATCCGGGAGAGCACGGATACGCGGTATTTT. This gives the protein CASSIRESTDTRYF.

This clone was seen just once. The chain uses TRBV6-1 and TRBJ2-6; D is undetermined. V lost 8 bases and J 0 bases, leaving 11 bases between the germline ends. The CDR3 has 15 residues. Germline CDR1 MNHNS, CDR2 SASEGT. DNA of the CDR3: TGTGCCAGCGAGATAACCCCCTCTGGGGCCAACGTCCTGACTTTC. This sequence encodes CASEITPSGANVLTF.

This clone has just a few counts. The CDR3: CASSLHGGLGEQYF. Written as DNA, the CDR3 is TGTGCCAGCAGTTTACACGGAGGACTAGGGGAGCAGTACTTC. The V gene is TRBV27, the J gene TRBJ2-7; 7 bases are a match to TRBD2. V gave up 2 bases and J gave up 7 bases; unmatched junction bases: 8. The CDR3 totals 14 residues. Germline V lookup: CDR1 MNHEY, CDR2 SMNVEV (reference sequence).

This clone was seen only once. V usage is TRBV3-1 and J usage is TRBJ1-5; D is uncertain. Germline CDR1 reads LGHDT; CDR2 reads YNNKEL (reference sequence). This CDR3 has 15 residues. Trimming took off 1 base at V and 1 base at J, with 8 bases between the two ends. CDR3 protein: CASSQGGVSNQPQHF. The CDR3 DNA is TGTGCCAGCAGCCAAGGCGGGGTGAGCAATCAGCCCCAGCATTTT.

CDR3 DNA sequence: TGTGCCAGTAAAATTTCCGGGACAGGGATCTATGGCTACACCTTC. Translating gives CASKISGTGIYGYTF. This sequence joins TRBV19 and TRBJ1-2, with 9 bases lining up with TRBD1. Trimming took 7 bases from V and 4 from J; bases not matched to a gene: 10. The CDR3 loop spans 15 amino acids. Germline V lookup: CDR1 LNHDA, CDR2 SQIVND (reference sequence).

This clone was observed a handful of times. This chain uses TRBV9 with TRBJ2-1; 7 bases are shared with TRBD2. V lost 4 bases and J lost 0; bases outside the gene matches: 4. This CDR3 has 15 amino acids. Germline lookup yields CDR1 SGDLS and CDR2 YYNGEE. CDR3 in amino acids: CASSPRTSSYNEQFF. The CDR3 DNA follows: TGTGCCAGCAGCCCAAGGACTAGCTCCTACAATGAGCAGTTCTTC.